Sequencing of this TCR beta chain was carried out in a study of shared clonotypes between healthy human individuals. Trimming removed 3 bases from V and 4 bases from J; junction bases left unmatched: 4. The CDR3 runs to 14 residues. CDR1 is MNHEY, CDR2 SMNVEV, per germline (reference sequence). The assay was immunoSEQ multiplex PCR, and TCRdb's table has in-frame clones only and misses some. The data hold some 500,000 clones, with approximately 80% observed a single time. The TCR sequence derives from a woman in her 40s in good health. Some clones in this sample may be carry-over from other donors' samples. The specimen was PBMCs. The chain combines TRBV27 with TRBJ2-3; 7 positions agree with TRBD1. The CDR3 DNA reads TGTGCCAGCAGTTTCCTGACAGGGCCAGATACGCAGTATTTT. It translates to CASSFLTGPDTQYF.